These T cell receptor beta chains were read from a single sample in a study of PD-L1 blockade in urothelial cancer. Profiling relied on immunoSEQ multiplex PCR, and the TCRdb table lists in-frame clones only, not all of them. Seen here are about 40,000 clones, approximately 84% observed once, and the top ten hold 2.6%. Sequenced here: PBMCs, sampled around atezolizumab (anti-PD-L1) treatment. These receptors all come from a man aged 70 or older with urothelial cancer. The CDR3 runs from the conserved cysteine through the conserved F or W. Each record gives: CDR3 length, D gene, clone size, V gene, J gene, CDR3 protein, CDR3 DNA. A D gene is named only where the DNA matches it firmly. Clone size is shown for a subset of rows, as once, few, many or a class of expanded clone.

len: 16
d_gene: -
abundance: once
v_gene: TRBV2
j_gene: TRBJ1-5
CDR3aa: CASTKSRGESNQPQHF
CDR3nt: TGTGCCAGCACTAAGAGCAGGGGTGAGAGCAATCAGCCCCAGCATTTT

len: 15
d_gene: -
abundance: -
v_gene: TRBV15
j_gene: TRBJ1-5
CDR3aa: CATSRARYTGQPQHF
CDR3nt: TGTGCCACCAGCAGAGCCCGATATACGGGTCAGCCCCAGCATTTT

len: 16
d_gene: TRBD2
abundance: -
v_gene: TRBV4-1
j_gene: TRBJ2-5
CDR3aa: CASSQWGGAGVETQYF
CDR3nt: TGCGCCAGCAGCCAATGGGGCGGAGCGGGAGTAGAGACCCAGTACTTC

len: 16
d_gene: -
abundance: -
v_gene: TRBV25-1
j_gene: TRBJ2-1
CDR3aa: CASRPSMGGDDNEQFF
CDR3nt: TGTGCCAGCAGGCCCTCCATGGGCGGGGACGACAATGAGCAGTTCTTC

len: 15
d_gene: -
abundance: -
v_gene: TRBV10-3
j_gene: TRBJ2-7
CDR3aa: CAISEGGGDRGEQYF
CDR3nt: TGTGCCATCAGTGAGGGAGGGGGCGACCGGGGGGAGCAGTACTTC

len: 13
d_gene: -
abundance: -
v_gene: TRBV5-1
j_gene: TRBJ2-7
CDR3aa: CASSQTGYSEQYF
CDR3nt: TGCGCCAGCAGCCAGACAGGCTATTCCGAGCAGTACTTC

len: 14
d_gene: -
abundance: -
v_gene: TRBV18
j_gene: TRBJ2-7
CDR3aa: CASSPETAPYEQYF
CDR3nt: TGTGCCAGCTCACCTGAGACAGCGCCCTACGAGCAGTACTTC

len: 16
d_gene: TRBD2
abundance: -
v_gene: TRBV28
j_gene: TRBJ2-3
CDR3aa: CASKPGGAGSTDTQYF
CDR3nt: TGTGCCAGCAAACCCGGGGGGGCGGGGAGCACAGATACGCAGTATTTT

len: 14
d_gene: -
abundance: -
v_gene: TRBV6-1
j_gene: TRBJ1-5
CDR3aa: CASSQEDSNQPQHF
CDR3nt: TGTGCCAGCAGTCAGGAAGATAGCAATCAGCCCCAGCATTTT

len: 16
d_gene: TRBD2
abundance: few
v_gene: TRBV18
j_gene: TRBJ2-4
CDR3aa: CASSPRLALAKNIQYF
CDR3nt: TGTGCCAGCTCACCCCGACTAGCACTAGCCAAAAACATTCAGTACTTC

len: 16
d_gene: TRBD2
abundance: once
v_gene: TRBV11-2
j_gene: TRBJ2-1
CDR3aa: CASSPGLAGVGNEQFF
CDR3nt: TGTGCCAGCAGCCCGGGACTAGCGGGAGTGGGAAATGAGCAGTTCTTC

len: 13
d_gene: -
abundance: -
v_gene: TRBV28
j_gene: TRBJ2-7
CDR3aa: CASSTFSGDEQYF
CDR3nt: TGTGCCAGCAGTACATTCTCAGGGGACGAGCAGTACTTC

len: 15
d_gene: TRBD2
abundance: -
v_gene: TRBV7-9
j_gene: TRBJ2-7
CDR3aa: CASSAGLAGTYEQYF
CDR3nt: TGTGCCAGCAGCGCCGGACTAGCGGGTACCTACGAGCAGTACTTC

len: 15
d_gene: TRBD1
abundance: -
v_gene: TRBV30
j_gene: TRBJ1-4
CDR3aa: CAAQPATGEREKLFF
CDR3nt: TGTGCCGCCCAACCGGCGACAGGGGAGCGTGAAAAACTGTTTTTT

len: 15
d_gene: -
abundance: -
v_gene: TRBV10-2
j_gene: TRBJ2-1
CDR3aa: CASRRSGTTYNEQFF
CDR3nt: TGCGCCAGTCGAAGAAGCGGGACAACCTACAATGAGCAGTTCTTC

len: 15
d_gene: TRBD2
abundance: -
v_gene: TRBV19
j_gene: TRBJ2-3
CDR3aa: CASSSTGGGTDTQYF
CDR3nt: TGTGCCAGTAGTTCCACGGGAGGGGGCACAGATACGCAGTATTTT

len: 15
d_gene: TRBD1
abundance: -
v_gene: TRBV5-1
j_gene: TRBJ1-1
CDR3aa: CASSSGQGGNTEAFF
CDR3nt: TGCGCCAGCAGCTCCGGACAGGGTGGGAACACTGAAGCTTTCTTT

len: 15
d_gene: TRBD1
abundance: -
v_gene: TRBV10-3
j_gene: TRBJ1-5
CDR3aa: CAISDSDRGYQPQHF
CDR3nt: TGTGCCATCAGTGACTCCGACAGGGGATATCAGCCCCAGCATTTT

len: 15
d_gene: -
abundance: -
v_gene: TRBV21-1
j_gene: TRBJ1-5
CDR3aa: CASSPPGGNNQPQHF
CDR3nt: TGTGCCAGCAGCCCCCCAGGGGGAAACAATCAGCCCCAGCATTTT

len: 16
d_gene: TRBD1
abundance: -
v_gene: TRBV18
j_gene: TRBJ1-1
CDR3aa: CASSATGGAVYTEAFF
CDR3nt: TGTGCCAGCTCAGCGACAGGGGGCGCAGTCTACACTGAAGCTTTCTTT

len: 15
d_gene: TRBD2
abundance: -
v_gene: TRBV10-2
j_gene: TRBJ2-5
CDR3aa: CASSGQGLAEETQYF
CDR3nt: TGCGCCAGCAGTGGCCAGGGACTAGCAGAAGAGACCCAGTACTTC

len: 15
d_gene: -
abundance: -
v_gene: TRBV10-3
j_gene: TRBJ1-1
CDR3aa: CAISESKTGVTEAFF
CDR3nt: TGTGCCATCAGTGAGTCGAAAACCGGGGTCACTGAAGCTTTCTTT

len: 14
d_gene: -
abundance: -
v_gene: TRBV19
j_gene: TRBJ2-1
CDR3aa: CASSIRDTDDEQFF
CDR3nt: TGTGCCAGTAGTATACGGGATACGGACGATGAGCAGTTCTTC

len: 17
d_gene: TRBD2
abundance: -
v_gene: TRBV5-1
j_gene: TRBJ2-3
CDR3aa: CASSLGWTSGYTDTQYF
CDR3nt: TGCGCCAGCAGCTTGGGTTGGACTAGCGGATACACAGATACGCAGTATTTT

len: 16
d_gene: -
abundance: once
v_gene: TRBV30
j_gene: TRBJ1-1
CDR3aa: CAWSVARANGRTEAFF
CDR3nt: TGTGCCTGGAGTGTCGCCAGGGCGAACGGGCGCACTGAAGCTTTCTTT

len: 13
d_gene: -
abundance: -
v_gene: TRBV19
j_gene: TRBJ2-7
CDR3aa: CASSNVIGGEQYF
CDR3nt: TGTGCCAGTAGTAACGTTATTGGAGGCGAGCAGTACTTC

len: 14
d_gene: TRBD1
abundance: -
v_gene: TRBV28
j_gene: TRBJ2-7
CDR3aa: CASSRRTGGQEQYF
CDR3nt: TGTGCCAGCAGTAGGAGGACAGGGGGCCAAGAGCAGTACTTC

len: 13
d_gene: TRBD1
abundance: -
v_gene: TRBV18
j_gene: TRBJ1-2
CDR3aa: CASSGQGNYGYTF
CDR3nt: TGTGCCAGCTCGGGACAGGGGAACTATGGCTACACCTTC

len: 14
d_gene: -
abundance: -
v_gene: TRBV7-8
j_gene: TRBJ2-5
CDR3aa: CASSLREAGETQYF
CDR3nt: TGTGCCAGCAGCTTAAGGGAGGCTGGGGAGACCCAGTACTTC

len: 16
d_gene: -
abundance: -
v_gene: TRBV10-3
j_gene: TRBJ2-1
CDR3aa: CAISESLTPPYNEQFF
CDR3nt: TGTGCCATCAGTGAAAGTCTCACTCCCCCCTACAATGAGCAGTTCTTC

len: 15
d_gene: -
abundance: -
v_gene: TRBV29-1
j_gene: TRBJ2-7
CDR3aa: CSVEDPQGGAFEQYF
CDR3nt: TGCAGCGTTGAAGATCCCCAGGGGGGAGCCTTTGAGCAGTACTTC